The rows below give T cell receptor beta chains drawn from one sample of a study of early T cells in non-severe SARS-CoV-2 infection. TCRdb independently ran MiXCR on the 5' RACE reads; one entry per CDR3 protein. The sample lists tens of thousands of distinct CDR3 sequences, approximately 5.8% occurring once. The sample taken for sequencing was whole blood. The receptors were gathered from an adult who was a healthcare worker with PCR-confirmed SARS-CoV-2 infection or an uninfected control (not recorded which). The CDR3 runs from the conserved cysteine through the conserved F or W. Each record gives: V gene, J gene, CDR3 protein.

TRBV6-1	TRBJ2-4	CASSYTAAGGPAKNIQYF
TRBV27	TRBJ2-7	CASSPAGPYEQYF
TRBV4-3	TRBJ1-1	CASSQDTGNTEAFF
TRBV4-1	TRBJ2-7	CASSQHRDRERSQYF
TRBV27	TRBJ1-3	CASRRDRSGNTIYF
TRBV7-9	TRBJ2-7	CASSATSGRAYEQYF
TRBV6-2/TRBV6-3	TRBJ2-5	CATKGLQETQYF
TRBV5-4	TRBJ2-3	CASRPPGGTDTQYF
TRBV5-4	TRBJ1-1	CASSNVQTEAFF
TRBV4-1	TRBJ1-3	CASSHAGPSGNTIYF
TRBV9	TRBJ2-1	CASSVASPGLAGGVNEQFF
TRBV7-2	TRBJ1-1	CASRFRAGENTEAFF
TRBV21-1	TRBJ2-1	CASSISGGGDNEQFF